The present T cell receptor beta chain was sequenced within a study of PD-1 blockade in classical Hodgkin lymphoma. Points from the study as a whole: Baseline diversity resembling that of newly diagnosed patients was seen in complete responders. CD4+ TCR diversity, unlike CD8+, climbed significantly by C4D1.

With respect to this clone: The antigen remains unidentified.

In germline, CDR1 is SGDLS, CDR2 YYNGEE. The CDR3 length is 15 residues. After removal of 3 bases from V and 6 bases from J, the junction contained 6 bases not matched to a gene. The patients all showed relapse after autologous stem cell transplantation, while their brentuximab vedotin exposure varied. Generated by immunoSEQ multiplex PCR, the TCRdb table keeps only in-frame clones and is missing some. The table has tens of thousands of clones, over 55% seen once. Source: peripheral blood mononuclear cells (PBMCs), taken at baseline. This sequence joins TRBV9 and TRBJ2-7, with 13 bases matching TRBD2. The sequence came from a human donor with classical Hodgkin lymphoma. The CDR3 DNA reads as TGTGCCAGCAGCGGTTCCGGGACTAGCGGGGTCGAGCAGTACTTC. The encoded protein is CASSGSGTSGVEQYF.